The rows below give T cell receptor beta chains drawn from one sample of a study of T cells in Graves' hyperthyroidism and ophthalmopathy. TCRdb processed the multiplex PCR reads anew with MiXCR; each CDR3 protein has one entry. Of approximately 610,000 distinct CDR3 sequences in the sample, roughly 14% are singletons; the top ten hold around 4%. Sequenced material: blood. The receptors here all came from a woman aged 35 to 49 with Graves' ophthalmopathy. Each CDR3 is given with its conserved first and last residue. A D gene is named only where the DNA matches it firmly. Clone sizes are given selectively: once, few, many, or a class where the clone is expanded.

clone size: few
J gene: TRBJ2-2
D gene: -
V gene: TRBV12-5
CDR3 DNA: TGTGCTGGCCGGGGCGCAAGCACCGGGGAGCTGTTTTTT
CDR3 protein: CAGRGASTGELFF

clone size: many
J gene: TRBJ2-7
D gene: TRBD2
V gene: TRBV28
CDR3 DNA: TGTGCCAGCAGCCAGCTGGCGGGAGCTTTGGAGCAGTACTTC
CDR3 protein: CASSQLAGALEQYF

clone size: -
J gene: TRBJ2-1
D gene: -
V gene: TRBV6-1
CDR3 DNA: TGTGCCAGCAGTGAAGAGAATGACTTGTACTACAATGAGCAGTTCTTC
CDR3 protein: CASSEENDLYYNEQFF

clone size: many
J gene: TRBJ1-1
D gene: -
V gene: TRBV2
CDR3 DNA: TGTGCCAGCAACCCCCAGAACACTGAAGCTTTCTTT
CDR3 protein: CASNPQNTEAFF

clone size: few
J gene: TRBJ2-5
D gene: -
V gene: TRBV18
CDR3 DNA: TGTGCCAGCTCACCGGCCGGCCAGCTTGGGGAGACCCAGTACTTC
CDR3 protein: CASSPAGQLGETQYF

clone size: few
J gene: TRBJ2-5
D gene: TRBD1
V gene: TRBV11-2
CDR3 DNA: TGTGCCAGCAGCTCGGACAGGGGCTTTTGGACCCAGTACTTC
CDR3 protein: CASSSDRGFWTQYF

clone size: many
J gene: TRBJ1-2
D gene: TRBD1
V gene: TRBV6-2/TRBV6-3
CDR3 DNA: TGTGCCAGCAGTTACCTGGCAGGGGGCTATGGCTACACCTTC
CDR3 protein: CASSYLAGGYGYTF

clone size: -
J gene: TRBJ1-5
D gene: -
V gene: TRBV6-5
CDR3 DNA: TGTGCCAGCAGTTTTAGACAGGCCCCCCAGCATTTT
CDR3 protein: CASSFRQAPQHF

clone size: -
J gene: TRBJ2-5
D gene: TRBD2
V gene: TRBV11-1
CDR3 DNA: TGTGCCAGCAGCCCAGCCGGGACTAGCGGGAGAGTTCAAGAGACCCAGTACTTC
CDR3 protein: CASSPAGTSGRVQETQYF

clone size: many
J gene: TRBJ2-7
D gene: TRBD2
V gene: TRBV6-2/TRBV6-3
CDR3 DNA: TGTGCCAGCAGACCGAGCGGGAGCTCCTACGAGCAGTACTTC
CDR3 protein: CASRPSGSSYEQYF

clone size: many
J gene: TRBJ1-3
D gene: -
V gene: TRBV6-1
CDR3 DNA: TGTGCCTCCGAGCCTGGGACACCGGGAAACACCATATATTTT
CDR3 protein: CASEPGTPGNTIYF